This T cell receptor (beta chain) emerged from a study of T cells in Graves' hyperthyroidism and ophthalmopathy. Study-level results: Ophthalmopathy prediction by the model preceded onset by a median roughly 6 months. Most thyroid clonotypes expanded above 0.001 appeared in blood too.

This clonotype showed up many times. Its antigen is currently unknown. This CDR3 contains 15 residues. Trimming removed 6 bases from V and 3 bases from J, with 17 bases in between. Germline CDR1 SEHNR, CDR2 FQNEAQ (reference sequence). Template material for amplifying TCR beta CDR3 regions consisted of RNA transcripts. RT-PCR in the first round (using the HTBI primer set) targeted the TCR CDR3. TCRdb re-called the multiplex PCR reads with MiXCR, one entry per CDR3 protein. The sample shows hundreds of thousands of distinct CDR3 sequences, around 42% of them seen only once. This rearrangement joins TRBV7-9 to TRBJ2-5, with D perhaps matching TRBD2 (6 bases). This sequence originates from a woman between 18 and 29 years old with Graves' hyperthyroidism. Material for sequencing was peripheral blood or thyroid tissue (not recorded which). CDR3 sequence (DNA): TGTGCCAGCAGACCAATTACGACTAGTGAAGAGACCCAGTACTTC. This encodes CASRPITTSEETQYF.